These T cell receptor beta chains were read from a single sample in a study of shared clonotypes between healthy human individuals. The repertoire was sequenced with immunoSEQ multiplex PCR; TCRdb's copy has only in-frame clones and lacks some. The sample consists of over a million clones, under 99% of them appearing once. Sequencing was done on a sample of naive CD4+ T cells sorted from blood. Every receptor here comes from a man under 40 in good health. Each CDR3 is given without its conserved first and last residue. A D gene is named only where the DNA matches it firmly. Clone size is shown for a subset of rows, as once, few, many or a class of expanded clone.

V gene	D gene	clone size	J gene	CDR3 protein
TRBV5-1	TRBD1	NA	TRBJ2-5	ASSPRQGGIETQY
TRBV6-1	NA	NA	TRBJ2-7	ASSFPRNLGYEQY
TRBV5-1	TRBD1	NA	TRBJ2-2	ASGTANTGELF
TRBV5-5	NA	NA	TRBJ2-1	ASSLVRSSYNEQF
TRBV6-5	NA	NA	TRBJ2-1	ASRGRGRKDEQF
TRBV6-1	NA	NA	TRBJ2-7	ASSDPGDRTYEQY
TRBV4-1	NA	NA	TRBJ2-7	ASSHPTSIASYEQY
TRBV28	NA	NA	TRBJ2-3	ASSSDRKGPYTQY
TRBV5-4	TRBD1	NA	TRBJ1-2	ASSFALTGAGGYT
TRBV5-4	NA	NA	TRBJ1-2	ASSLGHGYT
TRBV7-3	TRBD1	NA	TRBJ2-7	ASSRNRGGEQY
TRBV9	TRBD2	NA	TRBJ2-1	ASSMTSGRGYNEQF
TRBV28	NA	NA	TRBJ2-7	ASSLTGLSYEQY
TRBV18	TRBD2	NA	TRBJ2-7	ASSPATSGSYEQY
TRBV10-1	TRBD1	NA	TRBJ2-5	ASRVTGLSETQY
TRBV7-8	NA	NA	TRBJ1-4	ASSFRGGSREKLF
TRBV9	NA	NA	TRBJ2-2	ASSVAGQGYTGELF
TRBV19	NA	once	TRBJ2-7	ASSIGQGTYEQY
TRBV27	NA	NA	TRBJ2-2	ASRTAGLLRTGELF
TRBV7-2	TRBD1	NA	TRBJ1-5	ASSPRGGQPQH
TRBV2	TRBD1	NA	TRBJ2-1	ASRRTGTTYNEQF
TRBV2	NA	NA	TRBJ2-7	ASSEYRSDRY
TRBV4-1	NA	NA	TRBJ2-1	ASSHRSINEQF
TRBV27	NA	NA	TRBJ1-1	ASTTRGKAEAF
TRBV9	NA	once	TRBJ1-1	ASSVVPRNTEAF
TRBV14	TRBD2	NA	TRBJ2-7	ASSQVVAGVLREQY
TRBV9	NA	NA	TRBJ2-5	ASSPRGTAEETQY
TRBV11-3	TRBD1	NA	TRBJ2-5	ASSHGQVPETQY
TRBV28	TRBD1	NA	TRBJ1-4	ASIAGQGNEKLF
TRBV5-1	TRBD2	NA	TRBJ2-3	ASSSIAGVVDTQY
TRBV19	NA	NA	TRBJ1-1	ASSWWNTEAF
TRBV29-1	TRBD1	NA	TRBJ1-2	SVGGQGNYGYT
TRBV2	TRBD2	once	TRBJ2-1	ASGGRGGLPNEQF
TRBV6-5	NA	NA	TRBJ1-1	ASSYSGQLNTEAF
TRBV29-1	NA	NA	TRBJ1-1	SVRARGTEAF
TRBV6-9	TRBD1	once	TRBJ1-2	ASNGTERVNYGYT
TRBV28	NA	NA	TRBJ1-2	ASSPQVYAGYT
TRBV2	TRBD1	NA	TRBJ1-3	ASLGDRRPSGNTIY
TRBV5-1	NA	once	TRBJ2-2	ASSLVSGTGELF
TRBV10-3	TRBD1	NA	TRBJ2-7	AISPSPDRGMYEQY
TRBV5-1	NA	NA	TRBJ1-5	ASSLGTGRGQPQH
TRBV28	TRBD1	NA	TRBJ2-5	ASSLYRGRKTQY
TRBV19	NA	once	TRBJ2-5	ASSEGQGRETQY
TRBV9	TRBD1	NA	TRBJ2-3	ASSVAGQGLTGGQY
TRBV10-3	NA	once	TRBJ2-7	AISPNTLSIYEQY
TRBV5-4	TRBD1	NA	TRBJ2-1	ASSPDRVYNEQF
TRBV25-1	NA	NA	TRBJ2-3	ASGGTDTQY
TRBV5-5	NA	NA	TRBJ1-2	ASSLSAGFGYGYT
TRBV11-3	NA	NA	TRBJ2-3	ASSLDQTDTQY
TRBV15	NA	NA	TRBJ1-3	ATSGGGRSSGNTIY
TRBV21-1	NA	NA	TRBJ1-4	ASSKARANPNQGNEKLF
TRBV4-3	NA	NA	TRBJ1-5	ASSLLVHQPQH
TRBV5-1	NA	NA	TRBJ1-2	ASSSSGANYGYT
TRBV5-1	TRBD2	NA	TRBJ2-1	ASTGRLADNEQF
TRBV2	TRBD2	NA	TRBJ2-3	ATAGDTDTQY
TRBV27	NA	NA	TRBJ2-7	ASSLNRADEQY